This T cell receptor (beta chain) was captured by sequencing in a study of cytomegalovirus exposure and HLA in healthy donors. The CDR3 spans 13 residues. The germline V gene encodes CDR1 SNHLY and CDR2 FYNNEI. V was cut by 4 bases and J by 1 base, with 5 bases left in between. Study-wide findings and caveats: A cluster of highly shared sequence variants was likely a sequencing artifact. Later on, a genetic analysis was performed. It linked a missense variant in DCLRE1C with V- and J-gene trimming of TCR beta.

Vbeta (60) and Jbeta (13) primers were used in the PCR. The assay was immunoSEQ multiplex PCR, and TCRdb's table has in-frame clones only and misses some. This sample carries approximately 140,000 clones, approximately 85% of them seen once, and the ten largest clones take under 2%. This clone occurred a few times. The antigen remains unidentified. The specimen was PBMCs. This chain uses TRBV2 with TRBJ1-5; D not resolved. The source of this sequence is a boy aged 10-17 years in good health and CMV-seronegative. CDR3 amino acids: CASSAESNQPQHF. CDR3 in DNA: TGTGCCAGCAGTGCCGAGAGCAATCAGCCCCAGCATTTT. The full variable domain, its missing parts supplied by reference TRBV2 and TRBJ1-5, is EPEVTQTPSHQVTQMGQEVILRCVPISNHLYFYWYRQILGQKVEFLVSFYNNEISEKSEIFDDQFSVERPDGSNFTLKIRSTKLEDSAMYFCASSAESNQPQHFGDGTRLSIL.